Reported below is one TCR beta chain. Its antigen remains unidentified. After removal of 6 bases from V and 6 bases from J, the junction contained 5 bases not matched to a gene. CDR3 size: 15 residues. In germline, CDR1 is MNHNY, CDR2 SVGAGI (reference sequence). One entry per CDR3 protein, called by TCRdb with MiXCR from the 5' RACE reads. The data show about 160,000 distinct CDR3 sequences, about 28% seen once. The data belong to a study of T-cell memory formation after mild COVID-19. Study observations and caveats: Those CD4+ clones that contracted were mainly in CM and EM (CD8+ ones in EMRA). Pre-infection memory carried some responding clones, suggesting that cross-reactive memory joined. Contracting clones from day 15 to 85 showed balanced CD4/CD8; later expanders favored CD4+.

Material for sequencing was PBMCs or a T cell subset sorted from them (not recorded which). V gene TRBV6-6 combines with J gene TRBJ2-2, with 12 bases identical to TRBD1. This TCR derives from an adult woman who had mild COVID-19 (a few samples of this study predate the infection). Cell type and time point are not known. The CDR3 is CASSPRDRGPGELFF. The DNA for the CDR3 is TGTGCCAGCAGCCCCCGGGACAGGGGGCCCGGGGAGCTGTTTTTT.